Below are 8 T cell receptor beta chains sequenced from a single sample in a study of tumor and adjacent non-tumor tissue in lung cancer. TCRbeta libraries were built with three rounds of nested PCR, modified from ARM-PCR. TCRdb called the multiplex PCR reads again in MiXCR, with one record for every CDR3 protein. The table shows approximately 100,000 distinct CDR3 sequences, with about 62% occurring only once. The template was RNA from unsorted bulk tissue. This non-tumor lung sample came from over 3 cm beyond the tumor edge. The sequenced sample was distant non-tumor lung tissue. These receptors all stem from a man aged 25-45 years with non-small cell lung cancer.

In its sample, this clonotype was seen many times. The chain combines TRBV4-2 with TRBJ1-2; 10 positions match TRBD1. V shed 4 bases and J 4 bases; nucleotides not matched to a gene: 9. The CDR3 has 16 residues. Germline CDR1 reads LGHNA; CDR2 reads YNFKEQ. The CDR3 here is CASSPAGTGDLYGYTF. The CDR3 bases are TGTGCCAGCAGCCCTGCCGGGACAGGGGACCTCTATGGCTACACCTTC.

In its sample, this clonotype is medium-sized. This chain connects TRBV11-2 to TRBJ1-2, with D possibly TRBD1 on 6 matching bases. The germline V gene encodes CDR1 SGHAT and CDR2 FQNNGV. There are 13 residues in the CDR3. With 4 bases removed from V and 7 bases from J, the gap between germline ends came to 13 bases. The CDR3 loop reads CASSSNRERGYTF. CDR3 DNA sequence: TGTGCCAGCAGCTCGAACAGGGAACGTGGCTACACCTTC.

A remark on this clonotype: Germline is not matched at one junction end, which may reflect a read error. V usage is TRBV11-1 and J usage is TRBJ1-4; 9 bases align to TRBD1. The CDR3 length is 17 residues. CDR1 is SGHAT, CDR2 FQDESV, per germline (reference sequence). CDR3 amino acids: CASSRTGQGIKNEKLLF. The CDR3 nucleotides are TGTGCCAGCAGCCGAACCGGACAGGGGATAAAAAATGAAAAACTGCTATTT.

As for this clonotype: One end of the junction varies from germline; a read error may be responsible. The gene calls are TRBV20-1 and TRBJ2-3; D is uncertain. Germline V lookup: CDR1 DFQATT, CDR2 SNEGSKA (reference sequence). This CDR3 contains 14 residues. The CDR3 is CSAVGILILDTQYF. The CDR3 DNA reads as TGTAGTGCGGTAGGCATACTAATTCTAGATACGCAGTATTTT.

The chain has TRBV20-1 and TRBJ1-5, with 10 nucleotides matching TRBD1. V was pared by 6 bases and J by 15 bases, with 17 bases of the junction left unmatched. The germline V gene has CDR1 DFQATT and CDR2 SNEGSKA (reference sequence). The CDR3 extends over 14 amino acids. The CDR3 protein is CSAPGTGDFQSRHF. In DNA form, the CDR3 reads TGCAGTGCACCCGGGACAGGGGATTTTCAGTCCCGGCATTTT.

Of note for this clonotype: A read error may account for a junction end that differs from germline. The CDR3 is CATSDSVTHTQYF. The CDR3 region has the DNA TGTGCCACCAGTGATTCAGTCACACATACGCAGTATTTT. The gene calls are TRBV24-1 and TRBJ2-3, with D uncertain. Germline-derived CDR1 and CDR2 are KGHDR and SFDVKD. The CDR3 has 13 amino acids.

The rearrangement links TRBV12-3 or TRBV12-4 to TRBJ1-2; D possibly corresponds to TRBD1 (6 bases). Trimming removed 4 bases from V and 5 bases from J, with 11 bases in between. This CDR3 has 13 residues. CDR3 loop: CASSSQTGYGYTF. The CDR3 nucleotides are TGTGCCAGCAGTTCCCAGACAGGATATGGCTACACCTTC.

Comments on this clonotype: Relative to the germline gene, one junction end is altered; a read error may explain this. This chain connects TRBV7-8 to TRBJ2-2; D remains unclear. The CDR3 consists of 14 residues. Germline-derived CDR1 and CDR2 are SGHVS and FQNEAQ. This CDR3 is CVSSAWVDTGELFF. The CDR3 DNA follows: TGTGTCAGCTCTGCTTGGGTTGACACCGGGGAGCTGTTTTTT.